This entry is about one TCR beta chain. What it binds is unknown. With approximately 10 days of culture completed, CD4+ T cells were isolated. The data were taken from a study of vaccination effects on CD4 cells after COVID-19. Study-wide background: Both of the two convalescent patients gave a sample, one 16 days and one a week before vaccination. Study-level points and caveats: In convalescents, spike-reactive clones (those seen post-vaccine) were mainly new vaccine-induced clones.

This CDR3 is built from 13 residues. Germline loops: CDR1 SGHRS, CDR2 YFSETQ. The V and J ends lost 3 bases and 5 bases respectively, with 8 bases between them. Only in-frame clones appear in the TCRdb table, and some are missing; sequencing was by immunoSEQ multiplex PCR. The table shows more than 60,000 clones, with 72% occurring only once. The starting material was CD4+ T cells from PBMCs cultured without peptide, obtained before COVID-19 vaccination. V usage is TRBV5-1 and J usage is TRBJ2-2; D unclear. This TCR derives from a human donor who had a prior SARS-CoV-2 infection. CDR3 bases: TGCGCCAGCAGCTCCGAGCCTACCGGGGAGCTGTTTTTT. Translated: CASSSEPTGELFF. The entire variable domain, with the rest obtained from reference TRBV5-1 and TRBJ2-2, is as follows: KAGVTQTPRYLIKTRGQQVTLSCSPISGHRSVSWYQQTPGQGLQFLFEYFSETQRNKGNFPGRFSGRQFSNSRSEMNVSTLELGDSALYLCASSSEPTGELFFGEGSRLTVL.